The 10 T cell receptor beta chains below all came from one sample that was sequenced in a study of blood T cell repertoires in COVID-19. TCRdb's table, derived via immunoSEQ multiplex PCR, lists solely in-frame clones and lacks some. This sample carries roughly 250,000 clones, just under 85% of them seen once, and the ten largest clones take around 6.4%. Sequenced input: peripheral blood. Receptors were obtained from an older woman with active or convalescent COVID-19.

Here the CDR3 reads CASSSPGQLYEQYF. The CDR3, as DNA: TGTGCCAGCAGCTCTCCGGGACAGTTATACGAGCAGTACTTC. The chain carries TRBV7-8 and TRBJ2-7; TRBD1 matches 7 bases. The CDR3 runs 14 residues. After removal of 4 bases from V and 4 bases from J, the junction contained 7 bases not matched to a gene. Germline CDR1 and CDR2: SGHVS and FQNEAQ.

This clone was seen a single time. The CDR3 DNA reads as TGTGCCAGCAGCGACACGGGACAGGTCAATTCACCCCTCCACTTT. It encodes CASSDTGQVNSPLHF. V is TRBV7-9 and J is TRBJ1-6; TRBD1 matches at 8 bases. The CDR3 loop spans 15 amino acids. Germline CDR1 is SEHNR and CDR2 is FQNEAQ (reference sequence). The trim removed 5 bases at V and 7 bases at J, leaving 7 bases unmatched.

The chain has TRBV18 and TRBJ2-5, with 9 positions matching TRBD2. V was pared by 3 bases and J by 2 bases, with 4 bases of the junction left unmatched. The CDR3 runs 15 residues. Germline-derived CDR1 and CDR2 are KGHSH and LQKENI. The CDR3, as DNA: TGTGCCAGCTCACCGACTAGCGGAGAACAAGAGACCCAGTACTTC. Its translation: CASSPTSGEQETQYF.

V gene TRBV5-5 combines with J gene TRBJ1-2; tentative D call: TRBD1 (6 bases). This CDR3 is 15 amino acids long. Trimming shortened V by 0 bases and J by 3 bases, and 12 bases separated the two germline ends. Germline V gene lookup returns CDR1 SGHKS and CDR2 YYEKEE (reference sequence). The CDR3, as DNA: TGTGCCAGCAGCTTGGCAGGACAGATCCACTATGGCTACACCTTC. Translated, it gives CASSLAGQIHYGYTF.

The chain combines TRBV28 with TRBJ1-1, with D unresolved. The V end lost 10 bases, the J end lost 1 base, and 10 bases lay between the germline ends. Germline V gene sequence: CDR1 MDHEN, CDR2 SYDVKM. This CDR3 comprises 12 residues. DNA of the CDR3: TGTGCCACTTTTGAGGGGAACACTGAAGCTTTCTTT. Its translation is CATFEGNTEAFF. The whole variable domain, filled in from reference TRBV28 and TRBJ1-1, reads DVKVTQSSRYLVKRTGEKVFLECVQDMDHENMFWYRQDPGLGLRLIYFSYDVKMKEKGDIPEGYSVSREKKERFSLILESASTNQTSMYLCATFEGNTEAFFGQGTRLTVV.

The chain recombines TRBV30 with TRBJ2-1; TRBD2 matches 10 bases. Germline V gives CDR1 GTSNPN, CDR2 SVGIG (reference sequence). The CDR3 loop spans 17 amino acids. V was pared by 2 bases and J by 7 bases, with 14 bases of the junction left unmatched. The CDR3 coding sequence is TGTGCCTGGAGTCCACTGGAGCTAGCGGGAGTAGTGAATGAGCAGTTCTTC. It codes for CAWSPLELAGVVNEQFF.

This rearrangement joins TRBV19 to TRBJ1-6; no reliable D call. Germline V gene lookup returns CDR1 LNHDA and CDR2 SQIVND (reference sequence). This CDR3 region has 17 residues. The germline V and J ends were trimmed by 3 bases and 9 bases, with 21 bases remaining between them. The CDR3 coding sequence is TGTGCCAGTAGTATGCTTAGGGAGTCCGGTAGTCGTTCACCCCTCCACTTT. This encodes CASSMLRESGSRSPLHF.

The chain carries TRBV7-9 and TRBJ2-1, with 7 bases fitting TRBD1. There are 13 residues in the CDR3. With 5 bases clipped from V and 10 bases from J, the junction kept 8 bases outside the gene matches. Germline assignment: CDR1 SEHNR and CDR2 FQNEAQ (reference sequence). The chain's CDR3 is CASSPTGNGEQFF. CDR3 nucleotides: TGTGCCAGCAGCCCGACAGGGAACGGAGAGCAGTTCTTC. Based on the CDR3 plus reference TRBV7-9 and TRBJ2-1, the full variable domain is DTGVSQNPRHKITKRGQNVTFRCDPISEHNRLYWYRQTLGQGPEFLTYFQNEAQLEKSRLLSDRFSAERPKGSFSTLEIQRTEQGDSAMYLCASSPTGNGEQFFGPGTRLTVL.

This clone was counted a single time. The V and J genes are TRBV28 and TRBJ1-5; 7 nucleotides align to TRBD1. V trimming: 3 bases; J trimming: 3 bases; junction bases outside the gene matches: 11. The CDR3 is 17 residues long. In germline, CDR1 is MDHEN, CDR2 SYDVKM. The CDR3 nucleotides are TGTGCCAGCAGTTTGGGTTCGCGCAGGGGGGTCAATCAGCCCCAGCATTTT. Residues: CASSLGSRRGVNQPQHF.

The chain uses TRBV27 and TRBJ1-4, with a tentative D call TRBD1 (5 bases). Germline-derived CDR1 and CDR2 are MNHEY and SMNVEV (reference sequence). V lost 3 bases and J 5 bases, leaving 10 bases between the germline ends. This CDR3 spans 14 amino acids. The DNA of the CDR3 is TGTGCCAGCAGTTTTCTGGCAGGGAATGAAAAACTGTTTTTT. Translating it yields CASSFLAGNEKLFF.